This record concerns one T cell receptor (beta chain) sequence. Its specificity is not known. Here immunoSEQ multiplex PCR was the method, and the copy in TCRdb shows in-frame clones only, minus some. The repertoire holds some 110,000 clones, around 94% seen once, with under 0.3% in the top ten. The data were taken from a study of graft-versus-host responses after intestinal transplantation. Turning to the study itself: Transplant types were multivisceral, liver-intestinal, or isolated intestinal. Recipients across the board were started on anti-thymocyte globulin induction, then kept on tacrolimus and steroids for approximately three years.

Study-wide results and limits: Individuals carrying graft-donor T cell macrochimerism showed high graft-versus-host to host-versus-graft clonal ratios in allografts.

CDR3 length equals 17 residues. The V gene lost 0 bases and the J gene lost 4 bases, with 18 bases spanning the gap. The germline V gene encodes CDR1 SGHTA and CDR2 FQGNSA. The chain couples TRBV7-2 to TRBJ2-5; D may be TRBD1 (5 bases). This TCR derives from a human donor who was the organ donor for an intestinal transplant. Here the sequenced sample was unstimulated CD4+ T cells sorted from spleen or lymph node cells, taken before transplant. The CDR3 is CASSLAGRAIWGETQYF. The CDR3 bases are TGTGCCAGCAGCTTAGCGGGCAGGGCCATATGGGGAGAGACCCAGTACTTC.